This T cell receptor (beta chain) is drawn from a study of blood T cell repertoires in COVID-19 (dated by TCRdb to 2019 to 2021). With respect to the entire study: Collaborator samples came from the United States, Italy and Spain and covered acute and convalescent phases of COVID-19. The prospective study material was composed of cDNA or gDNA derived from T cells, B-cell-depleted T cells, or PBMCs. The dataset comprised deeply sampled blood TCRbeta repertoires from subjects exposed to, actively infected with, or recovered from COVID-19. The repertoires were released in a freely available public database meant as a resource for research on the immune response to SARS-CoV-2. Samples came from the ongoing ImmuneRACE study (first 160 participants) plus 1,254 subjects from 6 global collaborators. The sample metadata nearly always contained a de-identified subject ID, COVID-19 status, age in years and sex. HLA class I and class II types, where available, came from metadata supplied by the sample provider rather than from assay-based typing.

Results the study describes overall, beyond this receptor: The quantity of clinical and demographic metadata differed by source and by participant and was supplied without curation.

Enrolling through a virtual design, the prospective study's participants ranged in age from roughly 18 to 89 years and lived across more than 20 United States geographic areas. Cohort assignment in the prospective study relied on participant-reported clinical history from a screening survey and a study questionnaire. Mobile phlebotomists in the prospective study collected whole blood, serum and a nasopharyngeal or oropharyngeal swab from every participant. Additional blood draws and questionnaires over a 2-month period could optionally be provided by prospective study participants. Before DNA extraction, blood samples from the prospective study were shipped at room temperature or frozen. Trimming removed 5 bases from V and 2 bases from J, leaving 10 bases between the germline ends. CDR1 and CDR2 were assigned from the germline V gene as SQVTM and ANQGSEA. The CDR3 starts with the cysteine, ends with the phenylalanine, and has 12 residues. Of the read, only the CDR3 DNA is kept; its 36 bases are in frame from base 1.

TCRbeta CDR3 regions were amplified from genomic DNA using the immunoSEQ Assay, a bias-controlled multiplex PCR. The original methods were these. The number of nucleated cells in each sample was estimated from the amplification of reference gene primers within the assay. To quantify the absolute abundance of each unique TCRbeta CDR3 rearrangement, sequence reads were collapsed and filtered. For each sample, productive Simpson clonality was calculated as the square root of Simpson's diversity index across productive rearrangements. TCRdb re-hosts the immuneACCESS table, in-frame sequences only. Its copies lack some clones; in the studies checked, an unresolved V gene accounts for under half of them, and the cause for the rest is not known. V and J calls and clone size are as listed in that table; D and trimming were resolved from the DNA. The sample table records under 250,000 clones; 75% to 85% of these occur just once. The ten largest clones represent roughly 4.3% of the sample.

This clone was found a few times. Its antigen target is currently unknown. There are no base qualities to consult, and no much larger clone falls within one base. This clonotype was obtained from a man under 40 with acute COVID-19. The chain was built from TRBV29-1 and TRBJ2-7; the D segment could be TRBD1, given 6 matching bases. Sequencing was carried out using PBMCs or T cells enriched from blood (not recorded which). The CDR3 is CSVLTGPYEQYF. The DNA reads TGCAGCGTTCTGACAGGTCCCTACGAGCAGTACTTC.